The subject of this entry is one TCR beta chain. These data come from a study of T cell responses to AZD1222 COVID-19 vaccine. Method: immunoSEQ multiplex PCR; TCRdb's copy keeps in-frame clones and lacks some. The sample carries 56,000 or so clones, around 85% recorded once. The germline V and J ends were trimmed by 5 bases and 6 bases, with 17 bases remaining between them. Per the germline V gene, CDR1 is MDHEN and CDR2 is SYDVKM. The CDR3 extends over 16 amino acids. The starting material was peripheral blood, obtained on day 0 of AZD1222 vaccination. The receptor was derived from an adult in good health. The rearrangement links TRBV28 to TRBJ1-6; perhaps TRBD1 as D (6 bases). CDR3 region: CASSLTGMGTNSPLHF. For the CDR3, the DNA is TGTGCCAGCAGTCTAACAGGGATGGGGACTAATTCACCCCTCCACTTT.